The sequence of this T cell receptor beta chain was determined in a study of blood T cell repertoires in COVID-19. Overall study context: Material from acute and convalescent COVID-19 was sourced from the United States, Italy and Spain. PBMCs, B-cell-depleted T cells, or T cells provided the cDNA or gDNA that made up the material.

Original processing notes: Amplification from reference gene primers served as the basis for estimated nucleated cell counts. The protocol was immunoSEQ multiplex PCR, while the TCRdb copy is restricted to in-frame clones and leaves out a portion. Clone size and the V and J calls come from that table; the DNA yielded D and trimming. The sample holds roughly 120,000 clones, over 75% seen once. Deletions cut 5 bases from V and 8 bases from J, with 15 bases between. Per the germline V gene, CDR1 is MDHEN and CDR2 is SYDVKM. The CDR3 spans 13 residues. J is TRBJ1-1 and V is TRBV28, with a weak D call TRBD1 (6 bases). Input material: peripheral blood. This TCR was sampled from a man in his forties or fifties with acute or convalescent COVID-19. CDR3 nucleotide sequence: TGTGCCAGCAGTAGGGGGACACCTTCCGAAGCTTTCTTT. Translation gives CASSRGTPSEAFF.